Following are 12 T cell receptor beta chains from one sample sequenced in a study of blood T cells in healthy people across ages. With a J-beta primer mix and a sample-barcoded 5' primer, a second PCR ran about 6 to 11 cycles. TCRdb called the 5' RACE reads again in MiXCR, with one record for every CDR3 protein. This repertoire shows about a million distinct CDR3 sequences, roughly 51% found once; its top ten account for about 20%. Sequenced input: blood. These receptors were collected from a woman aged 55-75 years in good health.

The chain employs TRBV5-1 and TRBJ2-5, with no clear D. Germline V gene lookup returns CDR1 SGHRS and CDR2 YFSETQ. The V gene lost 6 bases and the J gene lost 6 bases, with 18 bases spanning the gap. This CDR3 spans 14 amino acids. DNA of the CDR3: TGCGCCAGCATGGGTGTGGTTGGCGTAAAGACCCAGTACTTC. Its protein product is CASMGVVGVKTQYF.

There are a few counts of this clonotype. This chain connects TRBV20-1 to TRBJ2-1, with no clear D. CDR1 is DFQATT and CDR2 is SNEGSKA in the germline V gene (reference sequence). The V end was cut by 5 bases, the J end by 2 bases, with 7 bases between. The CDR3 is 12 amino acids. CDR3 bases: TGCAGTGCTGTCACTACCTACAATGAGCAGTTCTTC. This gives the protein CSAVTTYNEQFF.

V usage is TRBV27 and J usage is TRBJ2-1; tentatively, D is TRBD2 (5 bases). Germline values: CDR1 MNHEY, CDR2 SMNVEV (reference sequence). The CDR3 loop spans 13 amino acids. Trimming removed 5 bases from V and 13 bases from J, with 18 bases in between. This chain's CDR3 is CASSATNAGGQFF. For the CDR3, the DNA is TGTGCCAGCAGTGCGACTAACGCCGGTGGACAGTTCTTC.

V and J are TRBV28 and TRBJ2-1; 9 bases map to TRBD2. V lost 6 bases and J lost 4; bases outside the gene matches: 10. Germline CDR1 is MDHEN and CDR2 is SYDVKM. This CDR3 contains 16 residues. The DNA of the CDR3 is TGTGCCAGCAGGGGGGGGAGGCTAGCGGGATACAATGAGCAGTTCTTC. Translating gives CASRGGRLAGYNEQFF. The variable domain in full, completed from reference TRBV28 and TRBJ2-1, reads DVKVTQSSRYLVKRTGEKVFLECVQDMDHENMFWYRQDPGLGLRLIYFSYDVKMKEKGDIPEGYSVSREKKERFSLILESASTNQTSMYLCASRGGRLAGYNEQFFGPGTRLTVL.

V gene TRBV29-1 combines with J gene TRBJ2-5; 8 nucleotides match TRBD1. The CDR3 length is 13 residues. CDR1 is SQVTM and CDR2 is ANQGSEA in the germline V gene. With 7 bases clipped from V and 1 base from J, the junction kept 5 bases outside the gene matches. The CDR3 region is CSDGQGSQETQYF. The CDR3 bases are TGCAGCGACGGACAGGGATCCCAAGAGACCCAGTACTTC.

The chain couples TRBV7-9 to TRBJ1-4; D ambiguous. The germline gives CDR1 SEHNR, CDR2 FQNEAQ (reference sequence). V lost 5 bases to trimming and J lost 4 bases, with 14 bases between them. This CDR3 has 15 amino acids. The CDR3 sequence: CASSPPRQINEKLFF. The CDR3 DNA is TGTGCCAGCAGCCCCCCCAGGCAGATTAATGAAAAACTGTTTTTT.

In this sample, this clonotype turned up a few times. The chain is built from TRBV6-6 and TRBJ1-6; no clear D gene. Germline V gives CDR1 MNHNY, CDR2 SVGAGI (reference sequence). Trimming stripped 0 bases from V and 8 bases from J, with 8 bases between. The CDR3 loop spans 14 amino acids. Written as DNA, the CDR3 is TGTGCCAGCAGTTACTCAGGGAAGGATTCACCCCTCCACTTT. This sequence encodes CASSYSGKDSPLHF.

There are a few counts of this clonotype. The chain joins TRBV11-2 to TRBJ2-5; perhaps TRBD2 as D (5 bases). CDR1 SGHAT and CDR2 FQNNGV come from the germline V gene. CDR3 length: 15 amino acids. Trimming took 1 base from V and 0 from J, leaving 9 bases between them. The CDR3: CASSLAGWYQETQYF. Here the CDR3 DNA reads TGTGCCAGCAGCTTAGCGGGATGGTACCAAGAGACCCAGTACTTC.

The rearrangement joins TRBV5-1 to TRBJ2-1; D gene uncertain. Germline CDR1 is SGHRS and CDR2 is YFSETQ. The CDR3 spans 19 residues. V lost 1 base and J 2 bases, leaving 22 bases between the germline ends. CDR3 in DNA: TGCGCCAGCAGCTTGCCCCATTGGGCGTCCCCTTTTACCTACAATGAGCAGTTCTTC. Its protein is CASSLPHWASPFTYNEQFF.

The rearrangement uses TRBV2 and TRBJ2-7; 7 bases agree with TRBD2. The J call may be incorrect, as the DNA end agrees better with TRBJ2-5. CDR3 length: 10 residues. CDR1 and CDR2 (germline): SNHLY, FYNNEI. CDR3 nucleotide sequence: TGTGCCCTCGGGGGGGAGACCCAGTACTTC. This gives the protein CALGGETQYF.

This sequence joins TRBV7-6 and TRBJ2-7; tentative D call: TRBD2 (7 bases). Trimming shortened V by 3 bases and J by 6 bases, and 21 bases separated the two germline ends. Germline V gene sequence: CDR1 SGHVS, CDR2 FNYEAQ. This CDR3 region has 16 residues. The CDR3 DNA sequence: TGTGCCAGCAGCTTGGGGGCCGGGACTACCACTACCGAGCAGTACTTC. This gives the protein CASSLGAGTTTTEQYF. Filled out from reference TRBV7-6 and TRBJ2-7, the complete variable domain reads GAGVSQSPRYKVTKRGQDVALRCDPISGHVSLYWYRQALGQGPEFLTYFNYEAQQDKSGLPNDRFSAERPEGSISTLTIQRTEQRDSAMYRCASSLGAGTTTTEQYFGPGTRLTVT.

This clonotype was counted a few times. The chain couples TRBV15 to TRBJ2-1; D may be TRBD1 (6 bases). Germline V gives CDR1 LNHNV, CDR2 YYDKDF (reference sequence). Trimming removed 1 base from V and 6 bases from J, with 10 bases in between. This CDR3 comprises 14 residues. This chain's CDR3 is CATSRGSGVNEQFF. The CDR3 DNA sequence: TGTGCCACCAGCAGAGGTTCAGGGGTCAATGAGCAGTTCTTC.